A selection of T cell receptor beta chains follows, all from one sample in a study of cytomegalovirus exposure and HLA in healthy donors. The repertoire was sequenced with immunoSEQ multiplex PCR; TCRdb's copy has only in-frame clones and lacks some. The sample lists about 200,000 clones, around 90% occurring once. Sequences were obtained from PBMCs. The receptors derive from a woman between 18 and 30 years old in good health and CMV-seronegative. Each CDR3 is given with its conserved first and last residue. Each record gives: D gene, V gene, J gene, clone size, CDR3 protein, CDR3 DNA. D genes are given only for firm matches. Clone size, where shown, is once, few, many, or a class for clones that have expanded.

D: TRBD1
V: TRBV19
J: TRBJ2-5
size: -
CDR3: CASSLPGQGTETQYF
DNA: TGTGCCAGTAGTCTACCGGGACAGGGGACAGAGACCCAGTACTTC

D: TRBD1
V: TRBV18
J: TRBJ1-1
size: -
CDR3: CASSLYPGTVNTEAFF
DNA: TGTGCCAGCTCACTTTACCCCGGGACAGTCAACACTGAAGCTTTCTTT

D: -
V: TRBV11-2
J: TRBJ2-1
size: -
CDR3: CASSLNLALYNEQFF
DNA: TGTGCCAGCAGCTTAAACCTAGCGTTGTACAATGAGCAGTTCTTC

D: TRBD2
V: TRBV5-1
J: TRBJ2-1
size: -
CDR3: CASSLGIGSGGVEQFF
DNA: TGCGCCAGCAGCTTGGGGATCGGTAGCGGGGGGGTTGAGCAGTTCTTC

D: -
V: TRBV10-3
J: TRBJ1-1
size: once
CDR3: CAISQEVGTEAFF
DNA: TGTGCCATCAGCCAGGAGGTAGGGACTGAAGCTTTCTTT

D: -
V: TRBV5-4
J: TRBJ2-2
size: -
CDR3: CASSIQTGELFF
DNA: TGTGCCAGCAGCATCCAGACCGGGGAGCTGTTTTTT

D: TRBD1
V: TRBV6-4
J: TRBJ2-5
size: few
CDR3: CASSEGTGDQETQYF
DNA: TGTGCCAGCAGTGAAGGGACAGGGGACCAAGAGACCCAGTACTTC

D: -
V: TRBV19
J: TRBJ1-5
size: -
CDR3: CASTTGLRGNQPQHF
DNA: TGTGCCAGTACTACAGGGTTAAGGGGCAATCAGCCCCAGCATTTT

D: -
V: TRBV5-1
J: TRBJ2-2
size: once
CDR3: CASSPQEGGELFF
DNA: TGCGCCAGCAGCCCTCAGGAAGGCGGGGAGCTGTTTTTT

D: TRBD1
V: TRBV11-2
J: TRBJ1-2
size: -
CDR3: CASSFGQGLIYGYTF
DNA: TGTGCCAGCAGCTTTGGACAGGGTCTAATCTATGGCTACACCTTC